The rows below give T cell receptor beta chains drawn from one sample of a study of vaccination effects on CD4 cells after COVID-19. No antigen has been identified for these receptors. Assay used: immunoSEQ multiplex PCR; TCRdb lists only in-frame clones, some missing. The table shows approximately 31,000 clones, with 72% occurring only once. Here the sequenced sample was CD4+ T cells from PBMCs cultured with HCoV-229E spike peptides, taken after COVID-19 vaccination. These receptors all stem from a human donor who received a COVID-19 vaccine. The CDR3 runs from the conserved cysteine through the conserved F or W. A D gene is named only where the DNA matches it firmly. For some rows the clone size is stated as once, few or many, or as a class when expanded; others skip it.

-	-	TRBV5-1	14	TRBJ1-1	TGCGCCAGCAGCTTGTCAGTCCTGAACACTGAAGCTTTCTTT	CASSLSVLNTEAFF
-	-	TRBV6-5	15	TRBJ1-4	TGTGCCAGCACCGTCAGCGGGCTGGCTAATGAAAAACTGTTTTTT	CASTVSGLANEKLFF
-	-	TRBV11-2	15	TRBJ1-4	TGTGCCAGCAGCGGACGGCACAGAGCTAATGAAAAACTGTTTTTT	CASSGRHRANEKLFF
-	-	TRBV7-2	15	TRBJ1-5	TGTGCCAGCAGCCTAAGGACAGAAACCAATCAGCCCCAGCATTTT	CASSLRTETNQPQHF
once	-	TRBV10-3	14	TRBJ2-7	TGTGCCATCAGGAATACCGGGACGGTGTACGAGCAGTACTTC	CAIRNTGTVYEQYF
-	TRBD1	TRBV6-5	13	TRBJ1-2	TGTGCCTCCTCCGGGACAGGTGTTTCTGGCTACACCTTC	CASSGTGVSGYTF
-	-	TRBV6-2/TRBV6-3	15	TRBJ2-7	TGTGCCAGCAGTTATTCGCGGGGATATGGGTACGAGCAGTACTTC	CASSYSRGYGYEQYF
many	-	TRBV10-1	17	TRBJ2-1	TGCGCCAGCAGTTTAACGGAGGGCTTTTTAACGGGGAATGAGCAGTTCTTC	CASSLTEGFLTGNEQFF
few	-	TRBV5-4	14	TRBJ2-5	TGTGCCAGCAGCTTGGGGTCTAGGTACGAGACCCAGTACTTC	CASSLGSRYETQYF
-	-	TRBV3-1/TRBV3-2	13	TRBJ1-1	TGTGCCAGCAGCCAAGGGGGAGGGACTGAAGCTTTCTTT	CASSQGGGTEAFF
-	TRBD2	TRBV2	14	TRBJ2-1	TGTGCCAGCACCCGGACTAGCGGGATCTATGAGCAGTTCTTC	CASTRTSGIYEQFF
-	-	TRBV2	13	TRBJ1-2	TGTGCCAGCAGGAGGGGGGGTGACTATGGCTACACCTTC	CASRRGGDYGYTF
-	-	TRBV13	17	TRBJ2-4	TGTGCCAGCAGCTCGTTTGGGACGGCCCTAGCCAAAAACATTCAGTACTTC	CASSSFGTALAKNIQYF
-	-	TRBV7-6	16	TRBJ2-3	TGTGCCAGCAGACTGCGGGACAGCTTACGCACAGATACGCAGTATTTT	CASRLRDSLRTDTQYF
-	-	TRBV14	14	TRBJ1-1	TGTGCCAGCAGCCGTCGTCAGTTTGACACTGAAGCTTTCTTT	CASSRRQFDTEAFF
-	-	TRBV5-1	15	TRBJ2-3	TGCGCCAGCAGCGTTGGTGACAGTTCCACAGATACGCAGTATTTT	CASSVGDSSTDTQYF
-	-	TRBV15	15	TRBJ2-7	TGTGCCACCAGCAGAGGGGGAGACCTCTCCTACGAGCAGTACTTC	CATSRGGDLSYEQYF
once	TRBD1	TRBV5-1	14	TRBJ2-3	TGCGCCAGCAGCTTGAGGCAGACAGGGAAGTCGCAGTATTTT	CASSLRQTGKSQYF
-	TRBD1	TRBV27	14	TRBJ1-2	TGTGCCAGCAGTCTTGGACAGGGGGGCTATGGCTACACCTTC	CASSLGQGGYGYTF
-	-	TRBV3-1/TRBV3-2	13	TRBJ1-1	TGTGCCAGCAGCCAAGTCGCTGGGGCTGAAGCTTTCTTT	CASSQVAGAEAFF
-	TRBD1	TRBV18	14	TRBJ1-2	TGTGCCAGCTCACCCTACCGGGACAGGGGTGGCTACACCTTC	CASSPYRDRGGYTF
-	TRBD1	TRBV18	16	TRBJ1-5	TGTGCCAGCTCACAGTTGAACAGGGGGACAGATCAGCCCCAGCATTTT	CASSQLNRGTDQPQHF
once	-	TRBV6-5	14	TRBJ2-3	TGTGCCAGCAGTTATCAGAGGTCGACAGATACGCAGTATTTT	CASSYQRSTDTQYF
-	-	TRBV7-8	18	TRBJ2-6	TGTGCCAGCAGCTTAGCGATGGGACGGGGCTCTAGGGCCAACGTCCTGACTTTC	CASSLAMGRGSRANVLTF
-	-	TRBV20-1	14	TRBJ2-5	TGCAGTGCTAGTGGGGGGTGGTACCAAGAGACCCAGTACTTC	CSASGGWYQETQYF
-	TRBD1	TRBV10-3	14	TRBJ1-6	TGTGCCATCAGCCGGGACAGCCAATACAATCGCCTCCACTTT	CAISRDSQYNRLHF
few	-	TRBV6-6	12	TRBJ1-6	TGTGCCAGCCGCAATTACAAATCACCCCTCCACTTT	CASRNYKSPLHF
-	-	TRBV11-2	14	TRBJ1-2	TGTGCCAGCAGCTTAGATCGGGGTGCCTATGGCTACACCTTC	CASSLDRGAYGYTF
-	-	TRBV7-8	14	TRBJ2-5	TGTGCCAGCAGCTTAGCCGGGGGCCGGGAGACCCAGTACTTC	CASSLAGGRETQYF
-	-	TRBV3-1/TRBV3-2	14	TRBJ2-1	TGTGCCAGCAGCCAAGCCGGACAGTACAATGAGCAGTTCTTC	CASSQAGQYNEQFF
-	-	TRBV19	14	TRBJ1-5	TGTGCCAGTAGGCCTCTGGGAAGCAATCAGCCCCAGCATTTT	CASRPLGSNQPQHF
-	-	TRBV6-6	14	TRBJ2-5	TGTGCCAGCACCCCACGCGGCGGCCAAGAGACCCAGTACTTC	CASTPRGGQETQYF
-	-	TRBV5-6	13	TRBJ1-2	TGTGCCAGCAGCTTGCGGGGGGCCAGCGGCTACACCTTC	CASSLRGASGYTF
-	TRBD2	TRBV7-6	15	TRBJ2-2	TGTGCCAGCAGCTCCACCCGGGGGGACACCGGGGAGCTGTTTTTT	CASSSTRGDTGELFF
-	-	TRBV19	17	TRBJ1-1	TGTGCCAGTAGTACGCTCCCGGGTCGGGGAGGTATGACTGAAGCTTTCTTT	CASSTLPGRGGMTEAFF
-	TRBD1	TRBV9	14	TRBJ1-1	TGTGCCAGCAGCGTAGAGGGACAGGGGGTGGAAGCTTTCTTT	CASSVEGQGVEAFF
-	-	TRBV23-1	18	TRBJ1-2	TGCGCCAGCAGTCAAATCCGTAGGGCGGACCGTGCTAACTATGGCTACACCTTC	CASSQIRRADRANYGYTF
-	-	TRBV5-5	15	TRBJ2-7	TGTGCCAGCAGCTTCTCTCCGGGACTCGTCTACGAGCAGTACTTC	CASSFSPGLVYEQYF
-	-	TRBV19	14	TRBJ2-7	TGTGCCAGTAGTAGGGAGACAGGACCGTACGAGCAGTACTTC	CASSRETGPYEQYF
-	-	TRBV3-1/TRBV3-2	14	TRBJ2-7	TGTGCCAGCAGCCAAGTCCTGGGGGCTTACGAGCAGTACTTC	CASSQVLGAYEQYF
-	TRBD1	TRBV24-1	15	TRBJ2-3	TGTGCCACCAGTGATCGTAGACAGGGTTGGGATACGCAGTATTTT	CATSDRRQGWDTQYF
-	-	TRBV29-1	15	TRBJ2-3	TGCAGCGTTTCTACGGGGGACAGCCTCACAGATACGCAGTATTTT	CSVSTGDSLTDTQYF
-	-	TRBV4-1	16	TRBJ2-5	TGCGCCAGCAGCCAAGAGGCCGGGGTCGCCAGAGAGACCCAGTACTTC	CASSQEAGVARETQYF
once	-	TRBV29-1	11	TRBJ1-2	TGCAGCGGCGGAGGGAACTATGGCTACACCTTC	CSGGGNYGYTF
once	-	TRBV7-9	14	TRBJ1-5	TGTGCCAGCAGCTTAGACCAGGGCAATCAGCCCCAGCATTTT	CASSLDQGNQPQHF
-	-	TRBV18	12	TRBJ2-7	TGTGCCAGCTCAACAGGCTCCTACGAGCAGTACTTC	CASSTGSYEQYF
-	-	TRBV14	13	TRBJ2-1	TGTGCCAGCAGCCAAATTCGGGACAATGAGCAGTTCTTC	CASSQIRDNEQFF
-	TRBD2	TRBV9	16	TRBJ2-3	TGTGCCAGCGGGCTAGCGGGGGGAGGAGGCACAGATACGCAGTATTTT	CASGLAGGGGTDTQYF
few	TRBD2	TRBV29-1	21	TRBJ2-1	TGCAGCGTTGGCCCTCAACCTGTACTGAGGGAGGGCCTCACAACACTCAATGAGCAGTTCTTC	CSVGPQPVLREGLTTLNEQFF
few	-	TRBV7-9	11	TRBJ1-2	TGTGCCAGCAGCGATCGGCGTGGCTACACCTTC	CASSDRRGYTF
-	-	TRBV10-1	13	TRBJ2-5	TGCGCCAGCAGTGAACAGCCGAGGGAGACCCAGTACTTC	CASSEQPRETQYF
once	-	TRBV19	14	TRBJ2-7	TGTGCCAGTAGTATAGGACCAGATCGCCCCGAGCAGTACTTC	CASSIGPDRPEQYF
-	TRBD2	TRBV6-1	15	TRBJ2-7	TGTGCCAGCAGTGAACTAGCGGATAGCTCCTACGAGCAGTACTTC	CASSELADSSYEQYF
-	-	TRBV18	15	TRBJ1-5	TGTGCCAGCTCAAGGGACCTAAATAGCAATCAGCCCCAGCATTTT	CASSRDLNSNQPQHF